The 29 T cell receptor beta chains in this list originate from one sample, sequenced in a study of T cell repertoires in cytomegalovirus infection. Each CDR3 protein is one row after TCRdb ran MiXCR on the reads. Seen here are 70,000 to 95,000 distinct CDR3 sequences, 29% observed once, and the top ten hold more than 70%. No antigens are known for them. The source was CD8+ T cells from cultured PBMCs, collected from culture after CMV antigen stimulation. Every receptor here comes from a human donor in good health (CMV status not recorded). Some clones in this sample may be carry-over from other donors' samples.

This clonotype was seen only a few times. This CDR3 reads CASSPTQGARYEQYF. CDR3 coding DNA: TGTGCCAGCAGCCCCACCCAGGGGGCGCGGTACGAGCAGTACTTC. This chain uses TRBV11-2 with TRBJ2-7, with 8 bases fitting TRBD1. This CDR3 is 15 amino acids long. In germline, CDR1 is SGHAT, CDR2 FQNNGV. V shed 5 bases, J shed 4 bases, and the junction held 10 bases outside the gene matches.

The rearrangement joins TRBV2 to TRBJ2-7, with 7 bases fitting TRBD1. V shed 7 bases and J 0 bases; nucleotides not matched to a gene: 3. The CDR3 is 13 residues long. Germline CDR1 SNHLY, CDR2 FYNNEI. The CDR3 protein is CASKWTGSYEQYF. The CDR3 DNA sequence: TGTGCCAGCAAATGGACAGGCTCCTACGAGCAGTACTTC.

The chain combines TRBV7-9 with TRBJ1-2, with TRBD1 identical over 8 bases. Trimming removed 4 bases from V and 4 bases from J; junction bases left unmatched: 8. The CDR3 has 15 residues. Germline V gives CDR1 SEHNR, CDR2 FQNEAQ (reference sequence). The CDR3 DNA is TGTGCCAGCAGCTCCACGGGGACAGGTGTCTATGGCTACACCTTC. Protein product: CASSSTGTGVYGYTF.

This clonotype showed up just a few times. The chain employs TRBV12-3 or TRBV12-4 and TRBJ1-1, with 7 bases lining up with TRBD1. The CDR3 sequence is 14 residues long. V lost 5 bases to trimming and J lost 2 bases; unmatched junction nucleotides: 5. The DNA of the CDR3 is TGTGCCAGCAGTCGGGACAGTACTAACACTGAAGCTTTCTTT. It encodes CASSRDSTNTEAFF.

This clonotype was detected a few times. This chain connects TRBV12-3 or TRBV12-4 to TRBJ1-1, with no clear D. V lost 2 bases, J lost 3 bases, and 10 bases lay in between. The CDR3 extends over 14 amino acids. The CDR3, as DNA: TGTGCCAGCAGTTTAAATCGGGGTTACACTGAAGCTTTCTTT. Its translation: CASSLNRGYTEAFF.

The gene calls are TRBV28 and TRBJ2-5; D gene ambiguous. The germline V and J ends were trimmed by 3 bases and 6 bases, with 26 bases remaining between them. CDR3 size: 18 residues. Germline V CDR1 and CDR2: MDHEN, SYDVKM. Written as DNA, the CDR3 is TGTGCCAGCAGTTTGCCGCAGGTCGGAGCCTCCCATCAGAAGACCCAGTACTTC. This gives the protein CASSLPQVGASHQKTQYF. The full variable domain, with the rest looked up from reference TRBV28 and TRBJ2-5, is DVKVTQSSRYLVKRTGEKVFLECVQDMDHENMFWYRQDPGLGLRLIYFSYDVKMKEKGDIPEGYSVSREKKERFSLILESASTNQTSMYLCASSLPQVGASHQKTQYFGPGTRLLVL.

The chain uses TRBV10-3 and TRBJ2-1; TRBD1 might be the D (5 bases). Trimming left V 7 bases short and J 4 bases short, with 11 bases between. CDR3 length: 13 residues. Germline loops: CDR1 ENHRY, CDR2 SYGVKD. The CDR3 here is CAIKPPGYNEQFF. CDR3 nucleotide sequence: TGTGCCATCAAACCTCCAGGGTACAATGAGCAGTTCTTC.

This clonotype showed up many times. The chain has TRBV7-2 and TRBJ1-1, with 7 bases lining up with TRBD1. The V and J ends lost 11 bases and 5 bases, in that order; junction bases with no gene match: 11. CDR1 and CDR2 from the germline V gene are SGHTA and FQGNSA. There are 13 residues in the CDR3. CDR3 sequence: CAGSVQGKTEAFF. The CDR3, as DNA: TGTGCCGGCTCCGTACAGGGGAAGACTGAAGCTTTCTTT.

This clonotype appeared a few times. The rearrangement joins TRBV20-1 to TRBJ1-2; D remains unclear. Trimming took 1 base from V and 0 from J, leaving 15 bases between them. The length of the CDR3 is 16 residues. The germline gives CDR1 DFQATT, CDR2 SNEGSKA (reference sequence). The CDR3 sequence is CSARAEDPGANYGYTF. CDR3 sequence (DNA): TGCAGTGCTAGAGCCGAGGACCCAGGAGCTAACTATGGCTACACCTTC.

The chain has TRBV12-3 or TRBV12-4 and TRBJ2-3, with D perhaps given as TRBD1 or TRBD2 (5 bases each). V lost 5 bases and J 6 bases, leaving 18 bases between the germline ends. This CDR3 has 15 residues. The CDR3 protein is CASSLRDWGYDTQYF. The DNA for the CDR3 is TGTGCCAGCAGTCTACGGGATTGGGGGTACGATACGCAGTATTTT.

This sequence joins TRBV5-1 and TRBJ2-3; D is ambiguous. The V gene's germline CDR1 is SGHRS and CDR2 YFSETQ. V lost 0 bases and J 2 bases, leaving 7 bases between the germline ends. CDR3 length equals 14 residues. CDR3 coding DNA: TGCGCCAGCAGCTTGGAGTCCGCCACAGATACGCAGTATTTT. Translation: CASSLESATDTQYF.

The rearrangement links TRBV7-9 to TRBJ1-4; no definite D call. The CDR3 is 13 residues long. V gave up 5 bases and J gave up 3 bases, with 7 bases separating them. Germline V gives CDR1 SEHNR, CDR2 FQNEAQ (reference sequence). DNA of the CDR3: TGTGCCAGCAGCCCACCGGCTAATGAAAAACTGTTTTTT. The encoded protein is CASSPPANEKLFF.

This clonotype has more than one count but fewer than ten. The J gene is TRBJ2-5, the V gene TRBV18; tentatively, D is TRBD2 (5 bases). CDR3 length: 15 residues. Trimming cost V 3 bases and J 1 base, with 12 bases left between them. CDR1 is KGHSH, CDR2 LQKENI, per germline. CDR3 DNA sequence: TGTGCCAGCTCACCTCTCGGGGTTGGCCAAGAGACCCAGTACTTC. This gives the protein CASSPLGVGQETQYF.

In this sample, this clonotype turned up many times. The chain uses TRBV7-2 and TRBJ2-3, with 9 bases that match TRBD1. V gave up 3 bases and J gave up 6 bases; unmatched junction bases: 7. From germline, CDR1 is SGHTA and CDR2 FQGNSA. The CDR3 extends over 15 amino acids. In DNA, the CDR3 is TGTGCCAGCAGCTTGGGGACAGGGAAGAGGGATACGCAGTATTTT. It encodes CASSLGTGKRDTQYF.

This rearrangement joins TRBV19 to TRBJ1-2; 7 bases match TRBD1. V shed 5 bases and J 8 bases; nucleotides not matched to a gene: 8. Germline lookup yields CDR1 LNHDA and CDR2 SQIVND (reference sequence). This CDR3 region has 13 residues. For the CDR3, the DNA is TGTGCCAGTAGTTTGGGACAGCCTGTGGGCTACACCTTC. The encoded protein is CASSLGQPVGYTF. Combining the CDR3 with reference TRBV19 and TRBJ1-2 gives the whole variable domain DGGITQSPKYLFRKEGQNVTLSCEQNLNHDAMYWYRQDPGQGLRLIYYSQIVNDFQKGDIAEGYSVSREKKESFPLTVTSAQKNPTAFYLCASSLGQPVGYTFGSGTRLTVV.

The chain carries TRBV4-1 and TRBJ2-7; 11 bases agree with TRBD1. The CDR3 loop spans 16 amino acids. J lost 3 bases, V lost 1 base, and 5 bases had no gene match. The germline gives CDR1 MGHRA, CDR2 YSYEKL. Written as DNA, the CDR3 is TGCGCCAGCAGCCAAGTCCCCGGGACAGGGGGCTACGAGCAGTACTTC. Protein product: CASSQVPGTGGYEQYF.

This sequence joins TRBV7-2 and TRBJ2-5; 7 positions match TRBD1. The CDR3 runs to 15 residues. V shed 4 bases and J 5 bases; nucleotides not matched to a gene: 10. Germline CDR1 SGHTA, CDR2 FQGNSA. CDR3 sequence (DNA): TGTGCCAGCAGCTACCTTGACAGGGTGCAGGAGACCCAGTACTTC. Translated: CASSYLDRVQETQYF.

This clonotype was counted only a few times. The V call is TRBV7-2, the J call TRBJ2-7; possible D gene TRBD2, 5 bases. CDR1 is SGHTA, CDR2 FQGNSA, per germline. There are 14 residues in the CDR3. Trimming removed 5 bases from V and 2 bases from J, with 13 bases in between. In DNA form, the CDR3 reads TGTGCCAGCAGCCACCCGGGGTCAACCTACGAGCAGTACTTC. It is translated as CASSHPGSTYEQYF.

This clonotype was counted only a few times. V and J are TRBV27 and TRBJ1-1; maybe TRBD1 (6 bases). The V gene lost 6 bases and the J gene lost 3 bases, with 11 bases spanning the gap. Germline CDR1 and CDR2: MNHEY and SMNVEV (reference sequence). There are 13 residues in the CDR3. The CDR3 here is CASRSGADTEAFF. The CDR3 nucleotides are TGTGCCAGCAGGTCAGGGGCTGACACTGAAGCTTTCTTT.

This clonotype was detected many times. The chain combines TRBV5-8 with TRBJ1-1; D unclear. Per germline, CDR1 SGHTS and CDR2 YDEGEE. The ends were cut back, 1 base at V and 1 base at J, with 5 bases in the middle. CDR3 length equals 13 residues. The DNA for the CDR3 is TGTGCCAGCAGCTTGTACCCGAACACTGAAGCTTTCTTT. It encodes CASSLYPNTEAFF.

This clonotype was counted ten times or more. The V call is TRBV4-1, the J call TRBJ1-4; 7 bases match TRBD1. V lost 7 bases, J lost 4 bases, and 6 bases stayed unmatched. The V gene's germline CDR1 is MGHRA and CDR2 YSYEKL. The CDR3 is 14 amino acids. In DNA form, the CDR3 reads TGCGCCAGCACCCGACAGGGATATAATGAAAAACTGTTTTTT. This gives the protein CASTRQGYNEKLFF.

The chain has TRBV2 and TRBJ1-5; D not resolved. The V end lost 5 bases, the J end lost 3 bases, and 5 bases lay between the germline ends. The V gene's germline CDR1 is SNHLY and CDR2 FYNNEI. The CDR3 extends over 12 amino acids. The chain's CDR3 is CASSPSNQPQHF. DNA of the CDR3: TGTGCCAGCAGTCCCTCCAATCAGCCCCAGCATTTT. The whole variable domain, remainder taken from reference TRBV2 and TRBJ1-5, is EPEVTQTPSHQVTQMGQEVILRCVPISNHLYFYWYRQILGQKVEFLVSFYNNEISEKSEIFDDQFSVERPDGSNFTLKIRSTKLEDSAMYFCASSPSNQPQHFGDGTRLSIL.

The rearrangement uses TRBV12-3 or TRBV12-4 and TRBJ2-5, with D perhaps matching TRBD1 (7 bases). CDR3 length: 14 residues. Trimming removed 4 bases from V and 5 bases from J, with 14 bases in between. The CDR3 nucleotides read TGTGCCAGCAGTTCCAGGGGGGTTAGGGAGACCCAGTACTTC. It translates to CASSSRGVRETQYF.

This clonotype was seen a handful of times. The V and J genes are TRBV5-1 and TRBJ1-1; D remains ambiguous. Germline V gene lookup returns CDR1 SGHRS and CDR2 YFSETQ. With 2 bases removed from V and 0 bases from J, the gap between germline ends came to 5 bases. This CDR3 is built from 13 residues. As DNA, the CDR3 is TGCGCCAGCAGCTTTTCCATGAACACTGAAGCTTTCTTT. This translates into CASSFSMNTEAFF. Complete variable domain (other parts from reference TRBV5-1 and TRBJ1-1): KAGVTQTPRYLIKTRGQQVTLSCSPISGHRSVSWYQQTPGQGLQFLFEYFSETQRNKGNFPGRFSGRQFSNSRSEMNVSTLELGDSALYLCASSFSMNTEAFFGQGTRLTVV.

CDR3 loop: CASSSGLPYEQYF. The CDR3 nucleotides are TGTGCCAGCAGCTCGGGACTACCCTACGAGCAGTACTTC. V usage is TRBV7-3 and J usage is TRBJ2-7; 7 bases are a match to TRBD2. The germline V gene has CDR1 SGHTA and CDR2 FQGTGA. The V and J ends lost 4 bases and 2 bases, in that order; junction bases with no gene match: 2. This CDR3 comprises 13 residues.

The rearrangement uses TRBV20-1 and TRBJ2-7, with a weak D call TRBD2 (6 bases). Germline V gene data show CDR1 as DFQATT and CDR2 as SNEGSKA (reference sequence). V gave up 0 bases and J gave up 4 bases, with 13 bases separating them. The length of the CDR3 is 14 residues. Written as DNA, the CDR3 is TGCAGTGCTAGAGAAAATCCGGGACTTTACGAGCAGTACTTC. Translating gives CSARENPGLYEQYF.

This clonotype was seen ten or more times. V gene TRBV4-2 combines with J gene TRBJ2-7; D unresolved. This CDR3 has 12 residues. Germline-derived CDR1 and CDR2 are LGHNA and YNFKEQ. The V end lost 4 bases, the J end lost 0 bases, and 4 bases lay between the germline ends. CDR3 bases: TGTGCCAGCAGCCCGAGCTCCTACGAGCAGTACTTC. Protein: CASSPSSYEQYF.

This rearrangement joins TRBV14 to TRBJ2-2; D gene unclear. V lost 4 bases and J lost 1, with 4 bases in between. The CDR3 totals 13 residues. Germline V gives CDR1 SGHDN, CDR2 FVKESK. The CDR3 nucleotides read TGTGCCAGCAGCCGAGTGAACACCGGGGAGCTGTTTTTT. This encodes CASSRVNTGELFF. The full variable domain, completed using reference TRBV14 and TRBJ2-2, is EAGVTQFPSHSVIEKGQTVTLRCDPISGHDNLYWYRRVMGKEIKFLLHFVKESKQDESGMPNNRFLAERTGGTYSTLKVQPAELEDSGVYFCASSRVNTGELFFGEGSRLTVL.

This rearrangement joins TRBV28 to TRBJ2-4, with 10 bases lining up with TRBD2. Trimming at V came to 8 bases and at J to 2 bases, leaving 9 bases not matched to a gene. Germline V gene sequence: CDR1 MDHEN, CDR2 SYDVKM. The length of the CDR3 is 16 residues. The CDR3 DNA reads as TGTGCCAGCGGCCCCGAGCGGGGGGGTTCCAAAAACATTCAGTACTTC. It is translated as CASGPERGGSKNIQYF.